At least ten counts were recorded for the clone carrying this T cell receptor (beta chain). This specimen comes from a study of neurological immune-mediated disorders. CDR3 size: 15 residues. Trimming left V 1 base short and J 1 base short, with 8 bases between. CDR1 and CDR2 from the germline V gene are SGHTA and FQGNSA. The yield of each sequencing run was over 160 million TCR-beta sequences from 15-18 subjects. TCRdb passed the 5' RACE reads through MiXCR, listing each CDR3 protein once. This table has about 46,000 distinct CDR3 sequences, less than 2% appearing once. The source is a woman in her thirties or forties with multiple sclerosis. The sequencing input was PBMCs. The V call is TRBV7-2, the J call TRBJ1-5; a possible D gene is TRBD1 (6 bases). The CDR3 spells CASSLVGGSNQPQHF. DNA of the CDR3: TGTGCCAGCAGCTTAGTTGGGGGCAGCAATCAGCCCCAGCATTTT.